Sequencing of this TCR beta chain was carried out in a study of siplizumab effects on memory and regulatory T cells. The CDR3 length is 15 residues. V was pared by 5 bases and J by 0 bases, with 8 bases between. Germline V gene data show CDR1 as SGHNT and CDR2 as YENEEA. Overall study findings and caveats: Naive or memory phenotype was unassignable for roughly 80-97% of proliferating CD4+ or CD8+ clones. Tregs that proliferated in siplizumab cultures did not have their suppressive function confirmed. Naive T cells looked more diverse than memory cells, and they looked like major contributors to the alloresponse.

The assay covered 95,000 to 100,000 TCR templates per sample. This table comes from immunoSEQ multiplex PCR, and its TCRdb copy is limited to in-frame clones, with some not included. The sample lists around 83,000 clones, 85% to 90% occurring once. Comment on this clone: As yet, its antigen is unknown.

The TCR originated in a human donor in good health. The chain has TRBV11-3 and TRBJ2-6, with no clear D. Sequenced material: CD4+ T cells sorted from blood. DNA of the CDR3: TGTGCCAGCAGCACCTCATTCTCTGGGGCCAACGTCCTGACTTTC. Residues: CASSTSFSGANVLTF.